One and the same sample provided the 5 T cell receptor beta chains below, sequenced in a study of response to subunit inactivated influenza vaccine. TCRdb re-called the RT-PCR reads with MiXCR, one entry per CDR3 protein. This table has around 490,000 distinct CDR3 sequences, around 8% appearing once. This specimen was PBMCs from blood, taken roughly 24 months after vaccination. Source of these receptors: a man aged 50 to 69 who received an inactivated influenza vaccine.

This clonotype came up many times. DNA of the CDR3: TGCAGCGTTGAAGACACAGGGAACTATGGCTACACCTTC. Amino acids: CSVEDTGNYGYTF. V is TRBV29-1 and J is TRBJ1-2; D perhaps matches TRBD1 (6 bases). CDR3 length: 13 residues. Between the trimmed V and J ends, which lost 0 bases and 2 bases, there was a span of 7 bases. The germline gives CDR1 SQVTM, CDR2 ANQGSEA.

This clonotype was detected many times. The chain is built from TRBV30 and TRBJ2-6; D uncertain. The CDR3 length is 14 residues. Trimming left V 1 base short and J 1 base short, with 5 bases between. Looked up from germline, CDR1 is GTSNPN and CDR2 is SVGIG (reference sequence). This CDR3 is CAWSGSSGANVLTF. The CDR3 DNA reads TGTGCCTGGAGTGGGAGTTCTGGGGCCAACGTCCTGACTTTC.

This chain links TRBV20-1 with TRBJ1-1; TRBD1 agrees at 9 bases. V lost 5 bases to trimming and J lost 4 bases; unmatched junction nucleotides: 11. Germline V gives CDR1 DFQATT, CDR2 SNEGSKA (reference sequence). CDR3 length: 15 residues. This chain's CDR3 is CSALSTGGAGTEAFF. CDR3 nucleotides: TGCAGTGCTCTGAGTACAGGGGGCGCCGGCACTGAAGCTTTCTTT.

This clonotype was detected many times. The rearrangement joins TRBV7-9 to TRBJ2-2; TRBD2 aligns across 12 bases. The trim removed 6 bases at V and 0 bases at J, leaving 5 bases unmatched. The CDR3 runs 17 residues. Per the germline V gene, CDR1 is SEHNR and CDR2 is FQNEAQ (reference sequence). The CDR3 nucleotides are TGTGCCAGCAGTCGTAGGACTAGCGGGGCGAACACCGGGGAGCTGTTTTTT. Translating it yields CASSRRTSGANTGELFF.

This clonotype showed up just a few times. The rearrangement joins TRBV6-1 to TRBJ1-4; 8 bases map to TRBD1. The germline CDR1 and CDR2 sequences are MNHNS and SASEGT. This CDR3 has 15 amino acids. V was clipped by 6 bases and J by 7 bases; unmatched bases: 10. The DNA of the CDR3 is TGTGCCAGCAGAAGAGGACAGGGTAGGAGTGAAAAACTGTTTTTT. Its protein is CASRRGQGRSEKLFF.